This T cell receptor (beta chain) stems from a study of OX40 agonist ivuxolimab in advanced cancers. On the study more broadly: In this cohort, patients received ivuxolimab, an agonistic anti-OX40 (CD134) antibody.

CDR1 is SGHTA, CDR2 FQGNSA, per germline. V was cut by 3 bases and J by 4 bases, with 9 bases left in between. The CDR3 totals 13 residues. There are a few counts of this clone. The assay was immunoSEQ multiplex PCR, and TCRdb's table has in-frame clones only and misses some. Seen here are roughly 20,000 clones, 83% observed once, and the top ten hold 21%. The sample here was CD4+ or CD8+ T cells sorted from blood, taken in a trial of the OX40 agonist ivuxolimab. V is TRBV7-2 and J is TRBJ1-2; the D gene is possibly TRBD1 (6 bases). This sequence originates from an adult with an advanced solid tumor such as melanoma, head and neck, liver or kidney cancer. The CDR3 nucleotides are TGTGCCAGCAGCTTCGGGACAATCTATGGCTACACCTTC. Amino acid sequence: CASSFGTIYGYTF.